These 19 T cell receptor beta chains originate from one sample sequenced in a study of blood T cell repertoires in COVID-19 (TCRdb year 2020). The library was built by means of the immunoSEQ multiplex PCR assay. Imported from immuneACCESS, the table was reduced by TCRdb to in-frame sequences with V and J called. These copies leave out some clones; in studies compared against another copy, an unresolved V gene accounts for under half, and the cause of the remainder is not known. Recorded for this sample are some 200,000 clones; about 86% of them occurred a single time. The ten largest clones take up 12% of the sample. The sequencing input was peripheral blood. The receptors shown here come from a woman in her 70s with COVID-19, enrolled during active disease.

The chain recombines TRBV7-2 with TRBJ2-2, with D possibly being TRBD1 (5 bases). Germline CDR1 reads SGHTA; CDR2 reads FQGNSA. V was clipped by 0 bases and J by 5 bases, with 7 bases between them. The CDR3 consists of 14 residues. The CDR3 DNA sequence: TGTGCCAGCAGCTTAGCGGGGCCAACCGGGGAGCTGTTTTTT. This translates into CASSLAGPTGELFF. Together with reference TRBV7-2 and TRBJ2-2, the CDR3 gives the full variable domain: GAGVSQSPSNKVTEKGKDVELRCDPISGHTALYWYRQSLGQGLEFLIYFQGNSAPDKSGLPSDRFSAERTGGSVSTLTIQRTQQEDSAVYLCASSLAGPTGELFFGEGSRLTVL.

The chain has TRBV9 and TRBJ1-4; no clear D. Germline CDR1 is SGDLS and CDR2 is YYNGEE. The CDR3 contains 13 residues. The V end lost 3 bases, the J end lost 8 bases, and 11 bases lay between the germline ends. CDR3 amino acids: CASSGLNGEKLFF. CDR3 coding DNA: TGTGCCAGCAGCGGACTCAATGGGGAAAAACTGTTTTTT.

The chain employs TRBV5-1 and TRBJ2-1, with TRBD2 matching 9 bases. CDR3 length equals 18 residues. Germline V lookup: CDR1 SGHRS, CDR2 YFSETQ. J lost 2 bases, V lost 4 bases, and 13 bases had no gene match. CDR3 residues: CASSTRWASGATYNEQFF. CDR3 in DNA: TGCGCCAGCAGCACCCGGTGGGCTAGCGGGGCAACCTACAATGAGCAGTTCTTC.

The chain links TRBV19 to TRBJ1-5, with 9 bases fitting TRBD1. The CDR3 has 14 amino acids. Germline CDR1 reads LNHDA; CDR2 reads SQIVND (reference sequence). Trimming cost V 10 bases and J 7 bases; bases outside gene matches: 11. Written as DNA, the CDR3 is TGTGCCACTAGGGACAGGGTAAAAGGGCAGCCCCAGCATTTT. The encoded protein is CATRDRVKGQPQHF. Full variable domain (remainder filled in from reference TRBV19 and TRBJ1-5): DGGITQSPKYLFRKEGQNVTLSCEQNLNHDAMYWYRQDPGQGLRLIYYSQIVNDFQKGDIAEGYSVSREKKESFPLTVTSAQKNPTAFYLCATRDRVKGQPQHFGDGTRLSIL.

The V call is TRBV7-2, the J call TRBJ1-1; D may be TRBD1 (5 bases). The germline V gene encodes CDR1 SGHTA and CDR2 FQGNSA. This CDR3 spans 13 amino acids. Between the trimmed V and J ends, which lost 5 bases and 0 bases, there was a span of 7 bases. Here the CDR3 DNA reads TGTGCCAGCAGCAGACAGTTGAACACTGAAGCTTTCTTT. The encoded protein is CASSRQLNTEAFF.

The CDR3 DNA reads as TGTGCCAGCAGACCGACAGGGACCTATGGCTACACCTTC. It is translated as CASRPTGTYGYTF. The V gene is TRBV28, the J gene TRBJ1-2, with TRBD1 identical over 7 bases. J gave up 4 bases and V 6 bases, and 5 bases lay outside the gene matches. Germline values: CDR1 MDHEN, CDR2 SYDVKM. The CDR3 runs 13 residues.

The rearrangement uses TRBV2 and TRBJ1-5; D ambiguous. CDR3 size: 14 residues. Germline assignment: CDR1 SNHLY and CDR2 FYNNEI. The V end lost 7 bases, the J end lost 0 bases, and 10 bases lay between the germline ends. The CDR3 bases are TGTGCCAGCAAACGAGAGTATAGCAATCAGCCCCAGCATTTT. This gives the protein CASKREYSNQPQHF.

This clone was counted only a few times. For the CDR3, the DNA is TGTGCCACCAGTGAGCAGGGGACCGGATTCTATGGCTACACCTTC. Residues: CATSEQGTGFYGYTF. The chain couples TRBV24-1 to TRBJ1-2; a weak D match, TRBD1 (6 bases). There are 15 residues in the CDR3. V dropped 4 bases and J dropped 4 bases, with 15 bases sitting between them. Germline V lookup: CDR1 KGHDR, CDR2 SFDVKD.

The rearrangement links TRBV19 to TRBJ2-7, with D possibly being TRBD1 (5 bases). V was pared by 4 bases and J by 6 bases, with 10 bases between. The CDR3 loop spans 12 amino acids. Germline-derived CDR1 and CDR2 are LNHDA and SQIVND (reference sequence). Here the CDR3 reads CASSRQYAEQYF. The CDR3 bases are TGTGCCAGTAGTAGACAGTATGCCGAGCAGTACTTC.

The chain joins TRBV18 to TRBJ1-5; D uncertain. The CDR3 has 14 amino acids. V lost 2 bases, J lost 2 bases, and 7 bases lay in between. Germline V CDR1 and CDR2: KGHSH, LQKENI. As DNA, the CDR3 is TGTGCCAGCTCACCAGACGGAGGCAATCAGCCCCAGCATTTT. Translation: CASSPDGGNQPQHF.

For the CDR3, the DNA is TGTGCCAGCAGCCCCAGCGGTAGCGGGGCCTCCTACGAGCAGTACTTC. It is translated as CASSPSGSGASYEQYF. This chain uses TRBV7-8 with TRBJ2-7; 8 bases agree with TRBD2. The CDR3 has 16 residues. The germline V gene has CDR1 SGHVS and CDR2 FQNEAQ. J was trimmed by 0 bases and V by 5 bases; bases with no gene match: 9.

The chain has TRBV4-2 and TRBJ1-2; no clear D. The CDR3 contains 12 residues. The germline V and J ends were trimmed by 8 bases and 4 bases, with 11 bases remaining between them. The germline V gene has CDR1 LGHNA and CDR2 YNFKEQ. This CDR3 reads CASGRGSYGYTF. The CDR3 nucleotides read TGTGCCAGCGGACGAGGGAGCTATGGCTACACCTTC.

The chain links TRBV18 to TRBJ2-2; 10 bases agree with TRBD1. The junction had 3 bases not matched to a gene; V was cut back by 5 bases and J by 3 bases. This CDR3 is 15 amino acids long. Germline assignment: CDR1 KGHSH and CDR2 LQKENI. In DNA form, the CDR3 reads TGTGCCAGCTCAGCCGGGACAGGGGACACCGGGGAGCTGTTTTTT. Translation: CASSAGTGDTGELFF.

This chain uses TRBV18 with TRBJ2-1, with TRBD1 matching over 10 bases. Germline V gene sequence: CDR1 KGHSH, CDR2 LQKENI. Trimming cost V 4 bases and J 7 bases; bases outside gene matches: 7. This CDR3 spans 15 amino acids. The chain's CDR3 is CASSLVKDRGNEQFF. DNA of the CDR3: TGTGCCAGCTCACTAGTAAAGGACAGGGGGAATGAGCAGTTCTTC.

The V gene is TRBV5-5, the J gene TRBJ2-6, with 7 bases identical to TRBD2. Germline V lookup: CDR1 SGHKS, CDR2 YYEKEE (reference sequence). The CDR3 sequence is 18 residues long. The trim removed 0 bases at V and 1 base at J, leaving 7 bases unmatched. The CDR3 DNA is TGTGCCAGCAGCTTGGCCATTGGGAGGGTGTCTGGGGCCAACGTCCTGACTTTC. Translating gives CASSLAIGRVSGANVLTF.

The rearrangement uses TRBV2 and TRBJ2-7, with TRBD1 matching over 9 bases. From germline, CDR1 is SNHLY and CDR2 FYNNEI. There are 16 residues in the CDR3. V trimming: 1 base; J trimming: 7 bases; junction bases outside the gene matches: 11. The CDR3 loop reads CASSEGMGQGVREQYF. The CDR3 DNA is TGTGCCAGCAGTGAAGGGATGGGACAGGGCGTACGGGAGCAGTACTTC.

CDR3 DNA: TGTGCCAGCAGCGTAACTGCAGGATTCTACAATGAGCAGTTCTTC. It yields the protein CASSVTAGFYNEQFF. The chain employs TRBV9 and TRBJ2-1; D gene uncertain. Germline V lookup: CDR1 SGDLS, CDR2 YYNGEE. This CDR3 region has 15 residues. Deletions cut 1 base from V and 3 bases from J, with 11 bases between.

This clone is a singleton in its sample. This chain uses TRBV2 with TRBJ2-7; 9 bases match TRBD2. CDR3 size: 16 residues. In germline, CDR1 is SNHLY, CDR2 FYNNEI. V shed 8 bases and J 1 base; nucleotides not matched to a gene: 12. CDR3 nucleotide sequence: TGTGCCAGCCAGTTAACTAGCGGGTTTGGTTCCTACGAGCAGTACTTC. This translates into CASQLTSGFGSYEQYF.

This clone was detected once. The chain couples TRBV5-1 to TRBJ2-1, with D uncertain. The CDR3 runs 11 residues. The germline V gene has CDR1 SGHRS and CDR2 YFSETQ. Deletions cut 0 bases from V and 9 bases from J, with 4 bases between. The CDR3 spells CASSLGGEQFF. CDR3 DNA: TGCGCCAGCAGCTTGGGAGGTGAGCAGTTCTTC.